The T cell receptor (beta chain) under discussion was sequenced for a study of blood T cell repertoires in COVID-19 (dated by TCRdb to about 2020). Study-level background: Samples from collaborators originated in the United States, Italy and Spain and spanned both the acute and convalescent phases of COVID-19. The prospective study material was composed of cDNA or gDNA derived from T cells, B-cell-depleted T cells, or PBMCs. The dataset comprised deeply sampled blood TCRbeta repertoires from subjects exposed to, actively infected with, or recovered from COVID-19. The repertoires were released in a freely available public database meant as a resource for research on the immune response to SARS-CoV-2. Samples came from the ongoing ImmuneRACE study (first 160 participants) plus 1,254 subjects from 6 global collaborators. The sample metadata nearly always contained a de-identified subject ID, COVID-19 status, age in years and sex. HLA class I and class II types, where available, came from metadata supplied by the sample provider rather than from assay-based typing. Broad study findings and their caveats: How much clinical and demographic metadata was included differed by source and by participant, and the metadata was provided uncurated.

TCRbeta CDR3 regions were amplified from genomic DNA by means of the immunoSEQ Assay, a bias-controlled multiplex PCR. The study's processing was this. Within the assay, amplification of reference gene primers was used to estimate how many nucleated cells each sample contained. To quantify the absolute abundance of each unique TCRbeta CDR3 rearrangement, sequence reads were collapsed and filtered. For each sample, productive Simpson clonality was calculated as the square root of Simpson's diversity index across productive rearrangements. Not all clones reach the TCRdb copy of this immuneACCESS table, which keeps in-frame sequences only. Checked studies attribute under half of the gap to unresolved V genes and leave the rest unexplained. From that table come the V and J calls and clone size; the DNA was used to work out D and trimming. The sample profile shows roughly 130,000 clones; about 80% of them were found once. The ten largest clones capture approximately 16% of the sample.

Measured from the cysteine to the phenylalanine, the CDR3 is 14 residues long. The kept DNA is CDR3 alone, 42 bases in frame from the first base. V is cut by 4 bases and J by 4 bases, and the space between the germline ends is 14 bases. From the germline V gene, CDR1 is SGHDT and CDR2 is YYEEEE. The collaborating institutions used their own protocols to collect whole blood in K2EDTA tubes. For TCRbeta analysis, collaborators shipped samples in one of three forms: frozen whole blood, isolated PBMCs, or DNA extracted from either of those sample types. Concerning this clone itself: The clone's antigen remains unknown. Base qualities were left out, and no much larger clone turns up one base away.

Sequenced material: peripheral blood. The clonotype originates from a man aged 55 to 69 with active or convalescent COVID-19. This chain is built from TRBV5-6 and TRBJ1-2; the D gene cannot be named for sure. The DNA reads as follows: TGTGCCAGCAGCGAATCTCCAAGAGGCTATGGCTACACCTTC. Protein translation: CASSESPRGYGYTF.